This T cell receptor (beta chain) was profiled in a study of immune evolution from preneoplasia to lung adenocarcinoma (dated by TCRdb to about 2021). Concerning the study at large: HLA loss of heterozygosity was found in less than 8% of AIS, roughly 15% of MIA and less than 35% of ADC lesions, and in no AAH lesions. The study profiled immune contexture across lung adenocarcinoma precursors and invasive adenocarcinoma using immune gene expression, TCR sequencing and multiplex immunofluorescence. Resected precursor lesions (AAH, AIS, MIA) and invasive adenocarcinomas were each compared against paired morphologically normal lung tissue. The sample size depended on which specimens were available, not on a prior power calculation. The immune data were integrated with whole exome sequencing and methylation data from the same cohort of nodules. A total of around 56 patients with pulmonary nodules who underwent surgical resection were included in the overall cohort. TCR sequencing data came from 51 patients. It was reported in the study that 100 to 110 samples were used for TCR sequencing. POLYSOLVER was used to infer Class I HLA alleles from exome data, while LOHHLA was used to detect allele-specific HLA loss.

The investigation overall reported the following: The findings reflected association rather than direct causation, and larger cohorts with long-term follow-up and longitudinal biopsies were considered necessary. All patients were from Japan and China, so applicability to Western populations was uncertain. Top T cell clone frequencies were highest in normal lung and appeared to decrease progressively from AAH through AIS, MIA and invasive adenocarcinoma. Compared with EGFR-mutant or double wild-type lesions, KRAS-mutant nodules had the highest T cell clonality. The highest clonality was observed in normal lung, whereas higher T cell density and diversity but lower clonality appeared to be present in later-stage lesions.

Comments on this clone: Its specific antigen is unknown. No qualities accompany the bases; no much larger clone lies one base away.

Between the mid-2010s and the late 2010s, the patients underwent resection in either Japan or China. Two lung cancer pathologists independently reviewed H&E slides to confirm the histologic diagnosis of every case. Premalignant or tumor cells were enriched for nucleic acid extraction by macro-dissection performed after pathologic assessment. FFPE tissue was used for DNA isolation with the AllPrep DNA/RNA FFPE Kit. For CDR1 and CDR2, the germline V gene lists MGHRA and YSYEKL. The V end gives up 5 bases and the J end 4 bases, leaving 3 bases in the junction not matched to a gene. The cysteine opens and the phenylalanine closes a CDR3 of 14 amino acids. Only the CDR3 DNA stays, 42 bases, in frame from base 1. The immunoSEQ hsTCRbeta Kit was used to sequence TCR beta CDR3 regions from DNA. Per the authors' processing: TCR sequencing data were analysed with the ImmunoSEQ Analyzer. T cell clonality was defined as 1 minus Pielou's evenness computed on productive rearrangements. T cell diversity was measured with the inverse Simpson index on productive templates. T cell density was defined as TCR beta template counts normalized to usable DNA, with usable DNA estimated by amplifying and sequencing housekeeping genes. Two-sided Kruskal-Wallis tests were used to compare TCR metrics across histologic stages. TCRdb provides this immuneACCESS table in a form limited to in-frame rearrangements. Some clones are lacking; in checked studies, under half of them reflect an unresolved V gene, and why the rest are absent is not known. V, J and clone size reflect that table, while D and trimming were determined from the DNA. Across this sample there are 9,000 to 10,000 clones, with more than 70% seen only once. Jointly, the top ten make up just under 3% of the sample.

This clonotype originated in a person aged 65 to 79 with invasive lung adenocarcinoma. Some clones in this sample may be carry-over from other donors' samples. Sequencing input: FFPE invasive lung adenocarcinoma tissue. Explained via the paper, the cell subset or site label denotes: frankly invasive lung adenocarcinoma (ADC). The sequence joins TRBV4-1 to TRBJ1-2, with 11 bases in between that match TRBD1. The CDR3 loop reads CASSGGQGGYGYTF. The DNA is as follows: TGCGCCAGCAGCGGGGGACAGGGGGGCTATGGCTACACCTTC.